Presented here are 32 T cell receptor beta chains from one specimen sequenced in a study of cytomegalovirus exposure and HLA in healthy donors. Amplification used 60 Vbeta primers and 13 Jbeta primers. Method: immunoSEQ multiplex PCR; TCRdb's copy keeps in-frame clones and lacks some. Of about 85,000 clones listed, roughly 80% are singletons. The sequenced sample consisted of PBMCs. Source of these receptors: a man between 45 and 60 years old in good health and CMV-seropositive.

The chain has TRBV5-1 and TRBJ1-1; TRBD1 matches 10 bases. The germline CDR1 and CDR2 sequences are SGHRS and YFSETQ. CDR3 length: 15 residues. With 2 bases clipped from V and 3 bases from J, the junction kept 4 bases outside the gene matches. This CDR3 is CASSFTGTGDTEAFF. Written as DNA, the CDR3 is TGCGCCAGCAGCTTCACCGGGACAGGGGACACTGAAGCTTTCTTT.

V is TRBV13 and J is TRBJ1-2; 11 bases match TRBD1. The germline V gene encodes CDR1 PRHDT and CDR2 FYEKMQ (reference sequence). V gave up 1 base and J gave up 6 bases; unmatched junction bases: 7. The CDR3 sequence is 16 residues long. The CDR3 protein is CASSLAGTGGRNGYTF. The DNA for the CDR3 is TGTGCCAGCAGCTTAGCTGGGACAGGGGGTCGGAATGGCTACACCTTC.

This clone has only a few counts. The V and J genes are TRBV7-2 and TRBJ2-7; 7 positions agree with TRBD1. Germline trimming cut 5 bases from V and 9 bases from J; bases unmatched to any gene: 10. Germline CDR1 is SGHTA and CDR2 is FQGNSA. The CDR3 runs 13 residues. The CDR3 loop reads CASSLQGVGLQYF. CDR3 in DNA: TGTGCCAGCAGCCTCCAGGGGGTAGGCCTGCAGTACTTC.

V and J are TRBV6-1 and TRBJ2-3; possibly TRBD2 for D (6 bases). V was trimmed by 10 bases and J by 5 bases, leaving 16 bases between them. The CDR3 spans 13 residues. CDR1 and CDR2 (germline): MNHNS, SASEGT. This CDR3 is CATRDSAKDTQYF. The CDR3, as DNA: TGTGCCACCAGGGACTCCGCAAAAGATACGCAGTATTTT.

In its sample, this clone was seen a few times. V gene TRBV6-5 combines with J gene TRBJ1-2; D unclear. V was shortened by 2 bases and J by 7 bases, with 11 bases between the two germline ends. CDR1 and CDR2 from the germline V gene are MNHEY and SVGAGI. This CDR3 spans 13 amino acids. The CDR3 sequence: CASSYQPEGGYTF. CDR3 coding DNA: TGTGCCAGCAGTTACCAACCGGAGGGTGGCTACACCTTC.

This clone was recorded only once. The chain uses TRBV5-1 and TRBJ1-3; D remains unclear. The V gene lost 0 bases and the J gene lost 2 bases, with 9 bases spanning the gap. This CDR3 has 15 amino acids. The germline V gene has CDR1 SGHRS and CDR2 YFSETQ. The CDR3 loop is CASSLGGETGNTIYF. CDR3 DNA sequence: TGCGCCAGCAGCTTGGGCGGGGAAACTGGAAACACCATATATTTT.

A note on this clone: The junction departs from the called germline gene at one end, perhaps through a read error. The chain combines TRBV7-9 with TRBJ2-1, with 12 bases matching TRBD2. Germline loops: CDR1 SEHNR, CDR2 FQNEAQ (reference sequence). The CDR3 totals 16 residues. The CDR3 spells CSSSFFRLAGEIEQFF. CDR3 DNA sequence: TGTTCCAGCAGCTTCTTTCGACTAGCGGGAGAGATTGAGCAGTTCTTC.

The genes are TRBV5-1 and TRBJ2-1; possible D gene TRBD2, 6 bases. CDR3 length equals 16 residues. Between the trimmed V and J ends, which lost 0 bases and 4 bases, there was a span of 14 bases. Germline V gene lookup returns CDR1 SGHRS and CDR2 YFSETQ. The CDR3, as DNA: TGCGCCAGCAGCTTGGATGCGGCTAGCGAGTACAATGAGCAGTTCTTC. Translation: CASSLDAASEYNEQFF.

The J gene is TRBJ1-4, the V gene TRBV5-1, with TRBD1 matching 7 bases. The J segment lost 4 bases and the V segment lost 4 bases, leaving 7 bases of the junction unmatched. The CDR3 length is 15 residues. From germline, CDR1 is SGHRS and CDR2 YFSETQ. CDR3 nucleotide sequence: TGCGCCAGCAGCGATACGGGACAGCATAATGAAAAACTGTTTTTT. The encoded protein is CASSDTGQHNEKLFF.

The chain combines TRBV19 with TRBJ1-3; D possibly corresponds to TRBD1 (5 bases). The V gene lost 5 bases and the J gene lost 2 bases, with 7 bases spanning the gap. The length of the CDR3 is 13 residues. Germline V gene lookup returns CDR1 LNHDA and CDR2 SQIVND (reference sequence). CDR3 nucleotides: TGTGCCAGTAGTCCCAGGGCTGGAAACACCATATATTTT. Protein sequence: CASSPRAGNTIYF.

V gene TRBV14 combines with J gene TRBJ2-2; TRBD1 matches at 7 bases. CDR1 SGHDN and CDR2 FVKESK come from the germline V gene. CDR3 size: 16 residues. V was pared by 3 bases and J by 5 bases, with 9 bases of the junction left unmatched. The CDR3 DNA reads as TGTGCCAGCAGCCAGCTAAGACAGGGCCGAACCGGGGAGCTGTTTTTT. Amino acids: CASSQLRQGRTGELFF. The full variable domain, in which reference TRBV14 and TRBJ2-2 provide the parts outside the CDR3, is EAGVTQFPSHSVIEKGQTVTLRCDPISGHDNLYWYRRVMGKEIKFLLHFVKESKQDESGMPNNRFLAERTGGTYSTLKVQPAELEDSGVYFCASSQLRQGRTGELFFGEGSRLTVL.

Notes on this clone: Other DNA sequences in the same sample also yield this CDR3. The chain joins TRBV14 to TRBJ2-1, with D maybe TRBD2 (5 bases). The V gene lost 4 bases and the J gene lost 3 bases, with 13 bases spanning the gap. The CDR3 loop spans 15 amino acids. The germline gives CDR1 SGHDN, CDR2 FVKESK. The CDR3 DNA reads as TGTGCCAGCAGCCCCCCCGGGGTCGTCTACAATGAGCAGTTCTTC. It specifies CASSPPGVVYNEQFF. Complete variable domain (other parts from reference TRBV14 and TRBJ2-1): EAGVTQFPSHSVIEKGQTVTLRCDPISGHDNLYWYRRVMGKEIKFLLHFVKESKQDESGMPNNRFLAERTGGTYSTLKVQPAELEDSGVYFCASSPPGVVYNEQFFGPGTRLTVL.

The chain is built from TRBV12-5 and TRBJ2-5; 8 positions match TRBD1. CDR1 is LGHNT and CDR2 is FRNRAP in the germline V gene. J gave up 5 bases and V 7 bases, and 6 bases lay outside the gene matches. The CDR3 totals 13 residues. CDR3 DNA sequence: TGTGCTAGTGCCCTTGGACAGGGCGAGACCCAGTACTTC. Translation gives CASALGQGETQYF.

V usage is TRBV30 and J usage is TRBJ1-6; 10 positions match TRBD1. Germline trimming cut 7 bases from V and 8 bases from J; bases unmatched to any gene: 8. Per the germline V gene, CDR1 is GTSNPN and CDR2 is SVGIG (reference sequence). This CDR3 region has 14 residues. The CDR3 reads CASNQDRGDSPLHF. The CDR3 DNA reads as TGTGCCTCAAATCAGGACAGGGGGGATTCACCCCTCCACTTT.

V is TRBV5-4 and J is TRBJ2-5; D remains ambiguous. V was pared by 0 bases and J by 0 bases, with 6 bases between. This CDR3 has 14 amino acids. The germline CDR1 and CDR2 sequences are SGHNT and YYREEE (reference sequence). CDR3 amino acids: CASSLGEYQETQYF. In DNA, the CDR3 is TGTGCCAGCAGCTTGGGAGAGTACCAAGAGACCCAGTACTTC.

Relative to its sample, this clone is medium-sized. V and J are TRBV6-5 and TRBJ2-1; D gene unclear. V lost 5 bases and J lost 6, with 8 bases in between. The CDR3 is 12 amino acids. The V gene's germline CDR1 is MNHEY and CDR2 SVGAGI. The CDR3 region is CASSLSSNEQFF. CDR3 sequence (DNA): TGTGCCAGCAGTCTCTCTTCCAATGAGCAGTTCTTC.

This clone showed up just once. J is TRBJ2-5 and V is TRBV7-2; 8 nucleotides match TRBD2. The CDR3 is 15 amino acids. In germline, CDR1 is SGHTA, CDR2 FQGNSA. Unmatched junction bases numbered 5, after V lost 3 bases and J lost 2 bases. The CDR3 DNA reads as TGTGCCAGCAGCTTGAGTAGCGGGGATCAAGAGACCCAGTACTTC. Its translation: CASSLSSGDQETQYF.

The gene calls are TRBV7-6 and TRBJ2-3; tentative D call: TRBD2 (5 bases). Germline V gives CDR1 SGHVS, CDR2 FNYEAQ. The ends were cut back, 6 bases at V and 1 base at J, with 14 bases in the middle. The CDR3 has 15 residues. The CDR3 DNA is TGTGCCAGCAGTCAAACGGGAACTGGCACAGATACGCAGTATTTT. Translating gives CASSQTGTGTDTQYF. The variable domain in full, completed from reference TRBV7-6 and TRBJ2-3, reads GAGVSQSPRYKVTKRGQDVALRCDPISGHVSLYWYRQALGQGPEFLTYFNYEAQQDKSGLPNDRFSAERPEGSISTLTIQRTEQRDSAMYRCASSQTGTGTDTQYFGPGTRLTVL.

The chain links TRBV4-2 to TRBJ2-1; 8 bases match TRBD2. This CDR3 has 19 amino acids. From germline, CDR1 is LGHNA and CDR2 YNFKEQ. V lost 4 bases to trimming and J lost 4 bases; unmatched junction nucleotides: 18. CDR3 loop: CASSPRGALLAEGYNEQFF. The CDR3 DNA reads as TGTGCCAGCAGCCCCCGGGGGGCACTACTAGCGGAGGGTTACAATGAGCAGTTCTTC.

This clone appeared a single time. The chain has TRBV2 and TRBJ2-6; TRBD2 might be the D (6 bases). The germline V gene has CDR1 SNHLY and CDR2 FYNNEI. The germline V and J ends were trimmed by 7 bases and 9 bases, with 16 bases remaining between them. This CDR3 is 14 amino acids long. The CDR3 spells CASKRLGGVNVLTF. In nucleotides, the CDR3 is TGTGCCAGCAAGCGACTCGGGGGTGTCAACGTCCTGACTTTC.

A few counts support this clone. This chain uses TRBV15 with TRBJ2-5; 13 bases are a match to TRBD2. The V gene's germline CDR1 is LNHNV and CDR2 YYDKDF (reference sequence). The CDR3 spans 16 residues. The V gene end was trimmed by 0 bases and the J gene end by 7 bases; junction bases not matched to a gene: 5. The DNA of the CDR3 is TGTGCCACCAGCAGAGACCCAGGACTAGCGGGAGCGACCCAGTACTTC. Amino acid sequence: CATSRDPGLAGATQYF. Supplemented by reference TRBV15 and TRBJ2-5, the full variable domain reads DAMVIQNPRYQVTQFGKPVTLSCSQTLNHNVMYWYQQKSSQAPKLLFHYYDKDFNNEADTPDNFQSRRPNTSFCFLDIRSPGLGDTAMYLCATSRDPGLAGATQYFGPGTRLLVL.

The chain combines TRBV7-9 with TRBJ2-7; possibly TRBD1 for D (5 bases). This CDR3 region has 13 residues. With 4 bases removed from V and 5 bases from J, the gap between germline ends came to 12 bases. Germline loops: CDR1 SEHNR, CDR2 FQNEAQ (reference sequence). CDR3 nucleotide sequence: TGTGCCAGCAGCTCAAGGGGAAGCCACGAGCAGTACTTC. Translation: CASSSRGSHEQYF.

The V and J genes are TRBV19 and TRBJ2-7; D is unclear. The germline V gene encodes CDR1 LNHDA and CDR2 SQIVND (reference sequence). The CDR3 has 11 amino acids. The ends were cut back, 6 bases at V and 3 bases at J, with 6 bases in the middle. CDR3 bases: TGTGCCAGTAGGCGTGGCTACGAGCAGTACTTC. Residues: CASRRGYEQYF.

The chain couples TRBV7-3 to TRBJ1-1; 9 nucleotides agree with TRBD1. The CDR3 runs to 14 residues. After removal of 2 bases from V and 4 bases from J, the junction contained 2 bases not matched to a gene. Germline V gene data show CDR1 as SGHTA and CDR2 as FQGTGA. The CDR3 sequence is CASSLATGGTEAFF. DNA of the CDR3: TGTGCCAGCAGCTTAGCGACAGGGGGCACTGAAGCTTTCTTT.

This chain uses TRBV28 with TRBJ2-2, with TRBD2 as a possible D gene (6 bases). Germline CDR1 MDHEN, CDR2 SYDVKM. This CDR3 region has 17 residues. V lost 2 bases and J lost 4, with 17 bases in between. The chain's CDR3 is CASSLLSAGPSTGELFF. The CDR3 DNA reads TGTGCCAGCAGTTTACTTTCGGCGGGGCCAAGCACCGGGGAGCTGTTTTTT.

The CDR3 DNA sequence: TGCGCCAGCAGTGAGTCAACTAGCGGGAGTTTCTACGAGCAGTACTTC. Translating it yields CASSESTSGSFYEQYF. The genes are TRBV10-1 and TRBJ2-7; 11 bases agree with TRBD2. CDR3 length: 16 amino acids. V shed 0 bases, J shed 3 bases, and the junction held 4 bases outside the gene matches. Germline V gene sequence: CDR1 WNHNN, CDR2 SYGVQD (reference sequence).

A note on this clone: This sample also contains other DNA sequences that code for the same CDR3. The chain joins TRBV6-4 to TRBJ1-1; D might be TRBD1 (5 bases). The V end was cut by 5 bases, the J end by 1 base, with 8 bases between. The germline gives CDR1 MRHNA, CDR2 SNTAGT. This CDR3 spans 13 amino acids. For the CDR3, the DNA is TGTGCCAGCAGTCTTACAGGGAACACTGAAGCTTTCTTT. Its protein product is CASSLTGNTEAFF.

The chain carries TRBV2 and TRBJ2-1; 7 bases agree with TRBD2. The CDR3 consists of 15 residues. Trimming cost V 7 bases and J 2 bases; bases outside gene matches: 8. Germline V CDR1 and CDR2: SNHLY, FYNNEI. CDR3 region: CASTEGGGAYNEQFF. The CDR3 DNA follows: TGTGCCAGCACCGAAGGTGGGGGGGCCTACAATGAGCAGTTCTTC.

The chain recombines TRBV11-3 with TRBJ2-1; 10 nucleotides match TRBD2. With V trimmed by 5 bases and J by 5 bases, 9 bases remained unmatched. In germline, CDR1 is SGHNT, CDR2 YENEEA. CDR3 length: 16 residues. The chain's CDR3 is CASSQVAGGANNEQFF. CDR3 in DNA: TGTGCCAGCAGCCAAGTAGCGGGAGGAGCTAACAATGAGCAGTTCTTC.

The chain joins TRBV5-1 to TRBJ2-1; unclear D gene. The CDR3 runs 13 residues. Germline-derived CDR1 and CDR2 are SGHRS and YFSETQ. V was clipped by 6 bases and J by 6 bases, with 13 bases between them. DNA of the CDR3: TGCGCCAGCATGCGGCCCCCCATCAATGAGCAGTTCTTC. It codes for CASMRPPINEQFF.

The chain couples TRBV21-1 to TRBJ2-5; TRBD2 reflects the table's D call only, with no check against the DNA. TRBV21-1 is noted as a pseudogene. The CDR3 contains 17 residues. Written as DNA, the CDR3 is TGTGCCAGCAGCAAAGACAGGTCCGGGAGGGCAGGGGAGACCCAGTACTTC. Protein sequence: CASSKDRSGRAGETQYF.

CDR3: CASRSSGGIYTQYF. CDR3 nucleotides: TGTGCCAGCAGGTCTAGCGGGGGGATTTATACGCAGTATTTT. The J gene is TRBJ2-3, the V gene TRBV27, with TRBD2 identical over 11 bases. J gave up 7 bases and V 6 bases, and 6 bases lay outside the gene matches. Per the germline V gene, CDR1 is MNHEY and CDR2 is SMNVEV (reference sequence). The CDR3 sequence is 14 residues long.